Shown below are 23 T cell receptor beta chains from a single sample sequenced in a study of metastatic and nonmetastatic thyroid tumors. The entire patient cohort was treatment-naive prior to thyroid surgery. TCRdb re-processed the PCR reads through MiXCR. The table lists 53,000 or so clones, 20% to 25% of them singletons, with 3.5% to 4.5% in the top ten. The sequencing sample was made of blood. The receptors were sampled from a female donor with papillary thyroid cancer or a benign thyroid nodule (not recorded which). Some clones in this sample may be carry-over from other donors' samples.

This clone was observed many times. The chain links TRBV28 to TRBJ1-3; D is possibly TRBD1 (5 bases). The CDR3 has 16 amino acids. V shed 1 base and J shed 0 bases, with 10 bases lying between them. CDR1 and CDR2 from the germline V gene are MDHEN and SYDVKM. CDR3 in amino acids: CASSLSAGSSGNTIYF. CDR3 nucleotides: TGTGCCAGCAGTTTATCCGCAGGGTCCTCTGGAAACACCATATATTTT.

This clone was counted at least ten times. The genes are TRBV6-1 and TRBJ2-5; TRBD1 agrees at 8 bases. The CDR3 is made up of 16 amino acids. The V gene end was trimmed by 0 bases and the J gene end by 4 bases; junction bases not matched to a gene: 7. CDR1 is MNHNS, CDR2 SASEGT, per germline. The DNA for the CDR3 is TGTGCCAGCAGTGAAGCAGGCGGCAGGGGGCCAGAGACCCAGTACTTC. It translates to CASSEAGGRGPETQYF.

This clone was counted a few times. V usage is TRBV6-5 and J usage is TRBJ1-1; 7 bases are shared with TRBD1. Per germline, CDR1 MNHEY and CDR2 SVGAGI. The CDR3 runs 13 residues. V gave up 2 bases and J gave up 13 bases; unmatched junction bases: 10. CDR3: CASSYRGPTVDFF. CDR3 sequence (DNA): TGTGCCAGCAGTTACAGGGGGCCTACTGTAGATTTCTTT.

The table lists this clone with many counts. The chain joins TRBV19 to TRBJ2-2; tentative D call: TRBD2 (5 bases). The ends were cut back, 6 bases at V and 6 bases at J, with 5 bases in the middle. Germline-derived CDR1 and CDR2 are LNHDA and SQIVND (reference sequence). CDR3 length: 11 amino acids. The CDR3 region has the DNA TGTGCCAGTAGGAGGGCCGGGGAGCTGTTTTTT. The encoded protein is CASRRAGELFF.

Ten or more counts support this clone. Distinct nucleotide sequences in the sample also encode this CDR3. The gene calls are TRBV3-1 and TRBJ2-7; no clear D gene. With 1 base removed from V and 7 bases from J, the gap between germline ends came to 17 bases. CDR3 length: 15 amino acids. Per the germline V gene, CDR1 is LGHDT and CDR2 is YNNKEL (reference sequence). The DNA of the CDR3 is TGTGCCAGCAGCCAAGGGAACTCCCGACTGGCGGAGCAGTACTTC. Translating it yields CASSQGNSRLAEQYF.

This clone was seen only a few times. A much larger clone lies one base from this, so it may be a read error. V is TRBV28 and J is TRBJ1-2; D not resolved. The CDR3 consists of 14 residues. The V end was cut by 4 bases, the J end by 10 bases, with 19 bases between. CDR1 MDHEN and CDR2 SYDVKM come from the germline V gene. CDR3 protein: CASSSHLEPHVYTF. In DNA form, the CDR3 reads TGTGCCAGCAGTTCCCACCTCGAACCCCACGTCTACACCTTC.

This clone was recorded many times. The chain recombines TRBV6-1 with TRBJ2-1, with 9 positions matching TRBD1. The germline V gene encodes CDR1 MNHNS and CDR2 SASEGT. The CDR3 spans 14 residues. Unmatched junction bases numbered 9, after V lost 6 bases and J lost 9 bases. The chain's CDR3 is CASSAQPTGGEQFF. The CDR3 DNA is TGTGCCAGCAGCGCTCAACCGACAGGGGGTGAGCAGTTCTTC.

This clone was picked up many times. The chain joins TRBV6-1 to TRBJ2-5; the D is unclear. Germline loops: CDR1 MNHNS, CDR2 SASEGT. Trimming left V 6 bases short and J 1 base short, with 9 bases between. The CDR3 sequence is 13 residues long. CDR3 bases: TGTGCCAGCAGAAACCCCCTCCAAGAGACCCAGTACTTC. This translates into CASRNPLQETQYF.

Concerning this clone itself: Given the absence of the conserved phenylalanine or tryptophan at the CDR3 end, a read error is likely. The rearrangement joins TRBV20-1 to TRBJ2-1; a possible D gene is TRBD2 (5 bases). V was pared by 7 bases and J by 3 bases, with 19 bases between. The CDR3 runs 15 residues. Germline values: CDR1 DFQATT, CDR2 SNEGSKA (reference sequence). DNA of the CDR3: TGCAGTGTTCCCTCCCCTATCGGACTCTACAATGAGCAGTTCCTC. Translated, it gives CSVPSPIGLYNEQFL.

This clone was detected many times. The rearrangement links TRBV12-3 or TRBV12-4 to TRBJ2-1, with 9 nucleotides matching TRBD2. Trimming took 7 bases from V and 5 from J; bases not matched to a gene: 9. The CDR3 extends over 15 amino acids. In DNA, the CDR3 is TGTGCCAGCATCCAGGGGCTAGCGGGAAACAATGAGCAGTTCTTC. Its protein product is CASIQGLAGNNEQFF.

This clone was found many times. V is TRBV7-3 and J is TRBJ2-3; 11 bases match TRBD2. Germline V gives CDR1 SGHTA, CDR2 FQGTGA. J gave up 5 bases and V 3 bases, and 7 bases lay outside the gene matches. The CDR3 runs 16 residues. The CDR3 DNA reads TGTGCCAGCAGCTTTCGAATAGCGGGAGGGGGAGATACGCAGTATTTT. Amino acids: CASSFRIAGGGDTQYF.

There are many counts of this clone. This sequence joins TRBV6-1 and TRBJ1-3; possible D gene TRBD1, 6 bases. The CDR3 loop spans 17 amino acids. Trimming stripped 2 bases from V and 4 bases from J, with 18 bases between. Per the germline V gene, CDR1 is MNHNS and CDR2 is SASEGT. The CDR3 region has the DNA TGTGCCAGCAGTGAAACCGTCTTCAGGGGTATCGGAAACACCATATATTTT. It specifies CASSETVFRGIGNTIYF.

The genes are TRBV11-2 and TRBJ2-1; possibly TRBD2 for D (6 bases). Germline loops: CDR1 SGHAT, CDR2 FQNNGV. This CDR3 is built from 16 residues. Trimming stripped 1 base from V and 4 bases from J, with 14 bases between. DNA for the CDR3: TGTGCCAGCAGCTTAGGTGTCGGGGACTCATACAATGAGCAGTTCTTC. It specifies CASSLGVGDSYNEQFF.

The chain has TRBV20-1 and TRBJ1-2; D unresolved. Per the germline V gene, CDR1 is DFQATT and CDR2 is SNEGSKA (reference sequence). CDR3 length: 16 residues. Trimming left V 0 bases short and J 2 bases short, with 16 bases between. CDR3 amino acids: CSARDLASGSNYGYTF. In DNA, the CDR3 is TGCAGTGCTAGAGATTTGGCAAGTGGAAGCAACTATGGCTACACCTTC.

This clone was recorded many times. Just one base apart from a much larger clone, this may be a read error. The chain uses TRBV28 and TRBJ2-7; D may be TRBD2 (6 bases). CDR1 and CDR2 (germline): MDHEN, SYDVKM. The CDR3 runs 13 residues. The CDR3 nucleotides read TGTACCAGCACTTTGACTAGCTCCTACGAGCAGTACTTC. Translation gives CTSTLTSSYEQYF.

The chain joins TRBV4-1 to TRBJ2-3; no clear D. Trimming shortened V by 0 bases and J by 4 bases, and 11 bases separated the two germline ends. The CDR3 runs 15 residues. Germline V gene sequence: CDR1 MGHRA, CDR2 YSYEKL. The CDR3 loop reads CASSQDRRASDTQYF. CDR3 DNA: TGCGCCAGCAGCCAAGATAGAAGGGCTTCAGATACGCAGTATTTT.

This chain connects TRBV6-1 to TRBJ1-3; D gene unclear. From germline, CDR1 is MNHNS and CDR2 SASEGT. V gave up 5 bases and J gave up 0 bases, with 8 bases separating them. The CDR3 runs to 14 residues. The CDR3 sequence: CASSTTDSGNTIYF. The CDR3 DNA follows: TGTGCCAGCAGTACGACGGACTCTGGAAACACCATATATTTT.

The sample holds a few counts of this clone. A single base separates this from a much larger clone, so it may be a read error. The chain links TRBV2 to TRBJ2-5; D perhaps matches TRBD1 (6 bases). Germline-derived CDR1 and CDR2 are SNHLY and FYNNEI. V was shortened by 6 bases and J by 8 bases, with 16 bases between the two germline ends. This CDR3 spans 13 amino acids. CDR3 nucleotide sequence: TGTGCCAGCAGACCCACAGGGTCTGACACCCAGTACTTC. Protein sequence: CASRPTGSDTQYF.

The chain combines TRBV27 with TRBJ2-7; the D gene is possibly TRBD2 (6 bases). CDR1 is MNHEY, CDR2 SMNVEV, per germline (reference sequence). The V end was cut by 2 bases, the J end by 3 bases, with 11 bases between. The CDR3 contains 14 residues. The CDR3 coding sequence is TGTGCCAGCAGTTTACGCGGGAAAAACTACGAGCAGTACTTC. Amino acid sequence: CASSLRGKNYEQYF.

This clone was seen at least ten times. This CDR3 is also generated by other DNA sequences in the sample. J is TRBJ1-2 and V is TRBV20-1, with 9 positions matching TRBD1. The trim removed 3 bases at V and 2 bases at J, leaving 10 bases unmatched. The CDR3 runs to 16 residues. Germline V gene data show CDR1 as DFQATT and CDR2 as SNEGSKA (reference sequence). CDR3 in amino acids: CSASLSSGQGNYGYTF. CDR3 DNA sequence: TGCAGTGCTAGCCTCTCGTCGGGACAGGGAAACTATGGCTACACCTTC.

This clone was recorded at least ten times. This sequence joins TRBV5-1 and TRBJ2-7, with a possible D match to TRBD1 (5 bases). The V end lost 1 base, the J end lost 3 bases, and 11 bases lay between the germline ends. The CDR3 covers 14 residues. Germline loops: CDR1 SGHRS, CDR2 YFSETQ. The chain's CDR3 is CASSLIGVVYEQYF. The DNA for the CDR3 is TGCGCCAGCAGCTTGATAGGGGTGGTCTACGAGCAGTACTTC.

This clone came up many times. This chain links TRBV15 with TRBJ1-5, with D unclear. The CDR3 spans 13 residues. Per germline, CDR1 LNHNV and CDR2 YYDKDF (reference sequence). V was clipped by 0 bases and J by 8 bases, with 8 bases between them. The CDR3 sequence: CATSRDPREPQHF. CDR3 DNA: TGTGCCACCAGCAGAGATCCGAGGGAGCCCCAGCATTTT. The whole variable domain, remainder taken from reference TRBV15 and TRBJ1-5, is DAMVIQNPRYQVTQFGKPVTLSCSQTLNHNVMYWYQQKSSQAPKLLFHYYDKDFNNEADTPDNFQSRRPNTSFCFLDIRSPGLGDTAMYLCATSRDPREPQHFGDGTRLSIL.

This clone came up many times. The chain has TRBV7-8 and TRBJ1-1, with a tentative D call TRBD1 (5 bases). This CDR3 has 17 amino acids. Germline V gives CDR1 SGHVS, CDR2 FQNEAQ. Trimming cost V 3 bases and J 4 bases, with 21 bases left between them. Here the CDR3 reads CASSFWGVLGTVTEAFF. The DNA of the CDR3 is TGTGCCAGCAGCTTCTGGGGGGTTCTCGGGACCGTCACTGAAGCTTTCTTT.